This T cell receptor (beta chain) was obtained from a study of tumor-infiltrating lymphocytes in primary liver carcinoma. Study as a whole: Ranging in age from 30 to 69 years, the patients were men and women. Findings and limits, study-wide: Relative to blood, tumors carried a significantly larger fraction of the repertoire in their top 250 clones (p = 0.039).

Germline DNA was extracted too, while blood RNA derived from unsorted whole blood. The ends lost 1 base at V and 5 bases at J; junction bases unmatched: 6. CDR1 and CDR2 (germline): SGHDN, FVKESK. The CDR3 contains 15 residues. With approximately 500 ng total RNA as template and a constant-region primer, TCR beta cDNA was made. Employing slightly modified ARM-PCR, three nested multiplex PCR rounds were run, and these gave rise to the TCR beta libraries. TRBV1-TRBV30 forward primers paired with a C-beta reverse primer drove the first two PCR rounds, about 9 cycles each. TCRdb reanalysed the multiplex PCR reads using MiXCR and keeps one entry per CDR3 protein. Here the sample spans hundreds of thousands of distinct CDR3 sequences, approximately 58% being singletons. This clonotype was detected a few times. The antigen is not known.

The rearrangement links TRBV14 to TRBJ2-5; TRBD1 matches at 8 bases. Source material: peripheral blood. The source is a woman aged 25 to 39 with primary liver carcinoma and hepatitis B virus infection. The CDR3 here is CASSQADRVGETQYF. The CDR3 bases are TGTGCCAGCAGCCAAGCGGACAGGGTAGGGGAGACCCAGTACTTC.